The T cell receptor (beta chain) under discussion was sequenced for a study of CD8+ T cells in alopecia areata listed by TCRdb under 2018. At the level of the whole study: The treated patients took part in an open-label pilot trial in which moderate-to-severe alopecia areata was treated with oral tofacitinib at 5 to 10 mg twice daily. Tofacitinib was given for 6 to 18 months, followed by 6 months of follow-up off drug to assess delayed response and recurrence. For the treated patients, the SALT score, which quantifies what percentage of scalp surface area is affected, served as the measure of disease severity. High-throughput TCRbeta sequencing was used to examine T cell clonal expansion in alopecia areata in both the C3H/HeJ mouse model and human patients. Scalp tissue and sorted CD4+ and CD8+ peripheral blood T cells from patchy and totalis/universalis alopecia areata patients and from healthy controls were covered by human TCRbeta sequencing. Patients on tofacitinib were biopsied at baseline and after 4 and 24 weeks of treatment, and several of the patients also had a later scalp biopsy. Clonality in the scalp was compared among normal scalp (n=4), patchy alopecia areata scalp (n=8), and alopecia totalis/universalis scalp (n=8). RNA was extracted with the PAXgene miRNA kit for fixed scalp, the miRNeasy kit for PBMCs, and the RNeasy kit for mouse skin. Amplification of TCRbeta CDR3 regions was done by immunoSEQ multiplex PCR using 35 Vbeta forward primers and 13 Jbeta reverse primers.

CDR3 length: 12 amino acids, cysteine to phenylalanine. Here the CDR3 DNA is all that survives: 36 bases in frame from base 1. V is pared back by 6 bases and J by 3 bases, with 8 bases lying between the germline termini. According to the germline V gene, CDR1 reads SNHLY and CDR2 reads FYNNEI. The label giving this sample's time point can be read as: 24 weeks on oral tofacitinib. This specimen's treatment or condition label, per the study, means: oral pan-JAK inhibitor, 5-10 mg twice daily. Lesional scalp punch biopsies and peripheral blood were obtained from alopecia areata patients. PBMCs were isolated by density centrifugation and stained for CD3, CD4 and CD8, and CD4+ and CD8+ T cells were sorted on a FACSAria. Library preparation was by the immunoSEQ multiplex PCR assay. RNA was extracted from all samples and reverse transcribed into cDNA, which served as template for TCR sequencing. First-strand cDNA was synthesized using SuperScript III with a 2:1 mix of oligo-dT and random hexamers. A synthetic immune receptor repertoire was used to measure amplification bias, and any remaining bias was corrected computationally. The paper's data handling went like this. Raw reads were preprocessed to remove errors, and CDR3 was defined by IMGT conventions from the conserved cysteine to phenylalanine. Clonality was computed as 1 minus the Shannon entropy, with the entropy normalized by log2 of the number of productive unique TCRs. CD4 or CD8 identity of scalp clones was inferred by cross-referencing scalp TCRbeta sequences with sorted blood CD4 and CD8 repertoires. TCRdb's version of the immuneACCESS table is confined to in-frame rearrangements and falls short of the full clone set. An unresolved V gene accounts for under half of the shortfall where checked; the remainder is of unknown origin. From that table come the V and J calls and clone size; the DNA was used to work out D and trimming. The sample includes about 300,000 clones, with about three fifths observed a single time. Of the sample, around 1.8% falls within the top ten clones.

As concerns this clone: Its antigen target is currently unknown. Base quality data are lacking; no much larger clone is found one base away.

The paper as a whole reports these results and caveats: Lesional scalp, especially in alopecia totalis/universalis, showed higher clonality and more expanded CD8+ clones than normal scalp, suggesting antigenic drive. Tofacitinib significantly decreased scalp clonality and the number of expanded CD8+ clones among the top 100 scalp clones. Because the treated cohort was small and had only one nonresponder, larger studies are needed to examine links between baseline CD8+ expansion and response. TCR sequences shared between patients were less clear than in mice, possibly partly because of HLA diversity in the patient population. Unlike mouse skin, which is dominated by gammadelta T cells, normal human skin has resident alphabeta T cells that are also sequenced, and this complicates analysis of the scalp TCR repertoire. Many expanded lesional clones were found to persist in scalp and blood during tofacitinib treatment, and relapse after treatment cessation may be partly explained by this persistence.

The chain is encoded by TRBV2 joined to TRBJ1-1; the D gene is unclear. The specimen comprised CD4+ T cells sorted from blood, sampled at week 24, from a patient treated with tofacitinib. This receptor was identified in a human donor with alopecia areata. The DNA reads TGTGCCAGCAGGGTCCGGGACACTGAAGCTTTCTTT. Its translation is CASRVRDTEAFF.